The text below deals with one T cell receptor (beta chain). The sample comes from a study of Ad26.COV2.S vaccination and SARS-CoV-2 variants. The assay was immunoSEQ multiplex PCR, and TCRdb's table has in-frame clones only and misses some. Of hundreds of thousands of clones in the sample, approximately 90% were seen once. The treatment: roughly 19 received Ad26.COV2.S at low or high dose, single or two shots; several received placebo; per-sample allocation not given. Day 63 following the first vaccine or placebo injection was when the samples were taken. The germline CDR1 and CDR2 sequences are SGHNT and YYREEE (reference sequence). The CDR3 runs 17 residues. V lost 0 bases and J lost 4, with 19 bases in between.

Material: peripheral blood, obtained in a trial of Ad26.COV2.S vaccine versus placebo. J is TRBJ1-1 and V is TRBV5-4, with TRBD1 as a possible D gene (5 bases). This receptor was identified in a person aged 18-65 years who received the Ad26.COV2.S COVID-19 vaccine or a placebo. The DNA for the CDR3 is TGTGCCAGCAGCTTGGAACGGCGGGGGTCCATGGGCACTGAAGCTTTCTTT. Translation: CASSLERRGSMGTEAFF.